This record looks at one T cell receptor (beta chain) sequence and its context. The antigen is undetermined. This entry is derived from a study of CD8+CD57+ T cells in acquired aplastic anemia. Across the whole study: Mean DNA quantity obtained from sorted CD4+ and CD8+ cells was about 3.2 ug.

It was patients with CD8+CD57+ cell expansion by flow cytometry who were chosen for sequencing. Study-wide points: In common between the patients and the controls were twenty-nine CD8+ CDR3 sequences.

This CDR3 has 14 residues. CDR1 SGHRS and CDR2 YFSETQ come from the germline V gene. V was pared by 0 bases and J by 2 bases, with 9 bases between. The template for TCR beta VDJ and CDR3 sequence profiling was genomic DNA. Via MiXCR, TCRdb re-called the reads, giving one row per CDR3 protein. The sample has approximately 80,000 distinct CDR3 sequences, about three quarters seen once. The sample comprised sorted CD4+, CD8+, or CD8+CD57+ T cells (not recorded which) from PBMCs. The chain employs TRBV5-1 and TRBJ2-7; no definite D call. This clonotype was sampled from a human donor with aplastic anemia. DNA for the CDR3: TGCGCCAGCAGCTTGGGCATAGTTCCCTACGAGCAGTACTTC. This codes for CASSLGIVPYEQYF.